These 23 T cell receptor beta chains were all obtained from the same sample, sequenced in a study of CXCR3-negative and CXCR3-positive naive CD8 T cells. With UMI labels, 5' RACE was used to prepare the TRB cDNA libraries. TCRdb reprocessed the 5' RACE reads and keeps a single row for each CDR3 protein, giving no DNA. Its listing shows tens of thousands of distinct CDR3 sequences. Sample: naive CXCR3- CD8+ T cells from blood. Regarding subset: CD45RO-CCR7+CD27+CD95- naive CD8+ T cells lacking CXCR3 (TNR3-). Receptors were obtained from a human donor in good health. Some clones in this sample may be carry-over from other donors' samples.

The J gene is TRBJ2-1, the V gene TRBV6-1; TCRdb calls TRBD2, which cannot be checked without DNA. CDR3 length: 14 residues. CDR1 and CDR2 (germline): MNHNS, SASEGT. This CDR3 reads CASSEGSGRDEQFF.

The rearrangement uses TRBV28 and TRBJ1-5. Germline V gives CDR1 MDHEN, CDR2 SYDVKM. The CDR3 is 16 residues long. CDR3 sequence: CASSLSNIYSNQPQHF.

The chain combines TRBV7-2 with TRBJ2-1; the TRBD1 assignment by TCRdb is unverifiable without DNA. Germline CDR1 SGHTA, CDR2 FQGNSA. The CDR3 runs to 17 residues. CDR3 amino acids: CASSLEVQGSPYNEQFF.

This clonotype registers medium-sized by frequency. The rearrangement links TRBV5-1 to TRBJ2-3. CDR1 and CDR2 (germline): SGHRS, YFSETQ. CDR3 length: 16 residues. The CDR3 sequence: CASSLAAAGYTDTQYF. The full variable domain, rest sourced from reference TRBV5-1 and TRBJ2-3, is KAGVTQTPRYLIKTRGQQVTLSCSPISGHRSVSWYQQTPGQGLQFLFEYFSETQRNKGNFPGRFSGRQFSNSRSEMNVSTLELGDSALYLCASSLAAAGYTDTQYFGPGTRLTVL.

The rearrangement links TRBV6-2 or TRBV6-3 to TRBJ1-1; no DNA is available, so the TRBD1 call from TCRdb remains unchecked. The CDR3 loop spans 19 amino acids. The V gene's germline CDR1 is MNHEY and CDR2 SVGEGT. CDR3 loop: CASSLTPGRPGGSNTEAFF.

Measured by frequency, this clonotype is medium-sized. CDR3 residues: CASSLSGGGIYEQYF. The rearrangement uses TRBV7-6 and TRBJ2-7; the TCRdb call, TRBD2, lacks DNA for checking. Germline V gene sequence: CDR1 SGHVS, CDR2 FNYEAQ. The CDR3 length is 15 residues.

The chain joins TRBV5-5 to TRBJ1-1; the TRBD1 assignment by TCRdb is unverifiable without DNA. This CDR3 has 15 amino acids. Germline loops: CDR1 SGHKS, CDR2 YYEKEE (reference sequence). CDR3 residues: CASSYLQGGNTEAFF.

The rearrangement links TRBV20-1 to TRBJ2-3; the TCRdb call, TRBD2, lacks DNA for checking. CDR1 DFQATT and CDR2 SNEGSKA come from the germline V gene (reference sequence). This CDR3 has 18 amino acids. CDR3 protein: CSARVRGTSGIRTDTQYF.

The V gene is TRBV12-5, the J gene TRBJ2-7. The V gene's germline CDR1 is LGHNT and CDR2 FRNRAP. CDR3 length equals 15 residues. This CDR3 reads CASGFGDTNPYEQYF.

The chain couples TRBV27 to TRBJ2-2; TCRdb's D call of TRBD2 is untestable without DNA. Germline V gene sequence: CDR1 MNHEY, CDR2 SMNVEV (reference sequence). This CDR3 spans 16 amino acids. CDR3 protein: CASSFGIGGNTGELFF.

V gene TRBV28 combines with J gene TRBJ2-1; TCRdb indicates TRBD2, and absent DNA this call remains unverified. Germline lookup yields CDR1 MDHEN and CDR2 SYDVKM. The CDR3 has 16 residues. The CDR3 here is CASSRLVASSYNEQFF.

V is TRBV7-9 and J is TRBJ2-7; TCRdb's D gene call, TRBD2, goes unchecked for lack of DNA. Germline assignment: CDR1 SEHNR and CDR2 FQNEAQ (reference sequence). The CDR3 contains 16 residues. Here the CDR3 reads CASSSLAGPFSYEQYF.

V is TRBV7-9 and J is TRBJ2-5. CDR1 and CDR2 (germline): SEHNR, FQNEAQ (reference sequence). This CDR3 is 14 amino acids long. The CDR3: CASSLVGNQETQYF.

The chain joins TRBV10-3 to TRBJ1-1; TCRdb gives TRBD1 as the D gene, but with no DNA this cannot be confirmed. The CDR3 totals 15 residues. Germline-derived CDR1 and CDR2 are ENHRY and SYGVKD. CDR3 loop: CAISGLEGRASEAFF.

The CDR3 loop is CASSLNRDNYGYTF. The V and J genes are TRBV27 and TRBJ1-2; TCRdb's D call, TRBD1, is unchecked because there is no DNA. Germline CDR1 MNHEY, CDR2 SMNVEV (reference sequence). The CDR3 loop spans 14 amino acids.

The genes are TRBV4-1 and TRBJ2-7; without DNA, the TCRdb call of TRBD1 cannot be checked. CDR1 and CDR2 from the germline V gene are MGHRA and YSYEKL. CDR3 length equals 13 residues. The CDR3 loop is CASSLSRGHEQYF.

The chain recombines TRBV10-3 with TRBJ2-3; TCRdb's D call, TRBD1, is unchecked because there is no DNA. Germline CDR1 is ENHRY and CDR2 is SYGVKD. This CDR3 is 12 amino acids long. CDR3 loop: CAISDEGDTQYF.

This clonotype is called medium-sized (0.01 to 0.1%) based on its frequency. The CDR3 reads CASSTRRSGQVSTDTQYF. The chain joins TRBV12-3 or TRBV12-4 to TRBJ2-3; TCRdb calls TRBD1, which cannot be checked without DNA. The CDR3 sequence is 18 residues long.

The V gene is TRBV20-1, the J gene TRBJ1-2; TCRdb indicates TRBD1, and absent DNA this call remains unverified. The length of the CDR3 is 14 residues. Per the germline V gene, CDR1 is DFQATT and CDR2 is SNEGSKA (reference sequence). The CDR3 is CSARQNRGDYGYTF.

J is TRBJ1-5 and V is TRBV4-1; TCRdb gives TRBD1 as the D gene, but with no DNA this cannot be confirmed. Germline loops: CDR1 MGHRA, CDR2 YSYEKL. This CDR3 spans 14 amino acids. This chain's CDR3 is CASSQEVGGQPQHF.

The chain joins TRBV4-3 to TRBJ2-1; the D call of TRBD2 rests on TCRdb alone, since no DNA is present to check it. The CDR3 is 16 residues long. Germline V gene data show CDR1 as LGHNA and CDR2 as YSLEER. CDR3 protein: CASSPSMSGGAAEQFF.

The V call is TRBV28, the J call TRBJ1-2; TCRdb outputs TRBD1, but without DNA this stays unchecked. The CDR3 is 16 residues long. In germline, CDR1 is MDHEN, CDR2 SYDVKM. The CDR3: CASSTILGQGFYGYTF.

This chain links TRBV11-2 with TRBJ1-1; as DNA is missing, the TRBD1 call by TCRdb cannot be tested. The germline V gene encodes CDR1 SGHAT and CDR2 FQNNGV. The CDR3 length is 13 residues. Here the CDR3 reads CASSLGRGAEAFF.